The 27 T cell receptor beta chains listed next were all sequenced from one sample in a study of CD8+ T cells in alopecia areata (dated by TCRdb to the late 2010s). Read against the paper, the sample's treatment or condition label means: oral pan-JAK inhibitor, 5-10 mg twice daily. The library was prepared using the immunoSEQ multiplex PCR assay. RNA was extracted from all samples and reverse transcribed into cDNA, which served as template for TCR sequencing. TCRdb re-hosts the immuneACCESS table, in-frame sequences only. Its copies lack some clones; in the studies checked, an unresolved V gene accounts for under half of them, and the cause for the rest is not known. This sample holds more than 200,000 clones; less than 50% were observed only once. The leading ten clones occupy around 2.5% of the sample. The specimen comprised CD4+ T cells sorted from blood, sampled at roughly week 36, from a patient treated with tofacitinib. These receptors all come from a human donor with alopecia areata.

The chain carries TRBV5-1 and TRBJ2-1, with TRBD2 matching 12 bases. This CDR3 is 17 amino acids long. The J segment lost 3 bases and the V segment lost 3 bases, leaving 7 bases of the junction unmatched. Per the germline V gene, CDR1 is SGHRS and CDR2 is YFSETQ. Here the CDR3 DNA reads TGCGCCAGCAGCTCGACTAGCGGGAGCTTACTCTACAATGAGCAGTTCTTC. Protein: CASSSTSGSLLYNEQFF.

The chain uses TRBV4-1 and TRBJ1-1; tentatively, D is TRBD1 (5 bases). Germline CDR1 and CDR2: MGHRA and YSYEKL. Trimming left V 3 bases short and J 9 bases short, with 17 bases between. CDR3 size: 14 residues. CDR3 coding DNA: TGCGCCAGCAGCCAGGACCCCACGGGGACTCAAGCTTTCTTT. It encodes CASSQDPTGTQAFF.

This CDR3 reads CAWSVLGQAGGYTF. CDR3 nucleotides: TGTGCCTGGAGTGTACTAGGGCAGGCGGGTGGCTACACCTTC. This rearrangement joins TRBV30 to TRBJ1-2; the D is unclear. V lost 0 bases to trimming and J lost 7 bases, with 15 bases between them. Germline V gene data show CDR1 as GTSNPN and CDR2 as SVGIG (reference sequence). This CDR3 has 14 amino acids.

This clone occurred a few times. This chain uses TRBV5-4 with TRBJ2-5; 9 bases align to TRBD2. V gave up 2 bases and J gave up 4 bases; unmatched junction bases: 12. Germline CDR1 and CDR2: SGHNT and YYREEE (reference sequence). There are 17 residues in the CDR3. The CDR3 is CASSLHGPSGKGETQYF. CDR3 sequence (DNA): TGTGCCAGCAGCTTACACGGGCCTAGCGGGAAAGGAGAGACCCAGTACTTC.

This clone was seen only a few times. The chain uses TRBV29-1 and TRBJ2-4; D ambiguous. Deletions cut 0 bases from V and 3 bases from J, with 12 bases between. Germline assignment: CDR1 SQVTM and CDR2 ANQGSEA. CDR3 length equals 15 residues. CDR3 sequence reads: CSVEDRGFGKNIQYF. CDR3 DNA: TGCAGCGTTGAAGATCGTGGGTTTGGCAAAAACATTCAGTACTTC.

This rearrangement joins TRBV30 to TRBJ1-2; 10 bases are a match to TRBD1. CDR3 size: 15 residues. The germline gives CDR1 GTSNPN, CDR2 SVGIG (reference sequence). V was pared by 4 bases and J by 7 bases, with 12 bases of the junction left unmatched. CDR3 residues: CAWNTNPTGGTGYTF. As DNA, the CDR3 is TGTGCCTGGAATACAAACCCGACAGGGGGCACTGGCTACACCTTC.

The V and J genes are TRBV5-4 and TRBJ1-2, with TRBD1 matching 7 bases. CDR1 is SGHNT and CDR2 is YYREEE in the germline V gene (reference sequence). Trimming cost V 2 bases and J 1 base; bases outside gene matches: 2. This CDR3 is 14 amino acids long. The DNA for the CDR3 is TGTGCCAGCAGCTTTGGACAGGATAACTATGGCTACACCTTC. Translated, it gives CASSFGQDNYGYTF.

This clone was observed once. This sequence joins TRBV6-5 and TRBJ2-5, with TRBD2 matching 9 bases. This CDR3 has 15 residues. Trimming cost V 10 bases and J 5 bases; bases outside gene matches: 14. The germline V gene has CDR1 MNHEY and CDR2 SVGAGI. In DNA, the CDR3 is TGTGCCACTTCACGGGGGCGGGAGGGCTTGGAGACCCAGTACTTC. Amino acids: CATSRGREGLETQYF.

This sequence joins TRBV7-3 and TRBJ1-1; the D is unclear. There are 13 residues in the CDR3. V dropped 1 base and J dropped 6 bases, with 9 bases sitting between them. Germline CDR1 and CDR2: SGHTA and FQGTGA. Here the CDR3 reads CASSLRHRAEAFF. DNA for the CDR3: TGTGCCAGCAGCTTAAGACACCGCGCTGAAGCTTTCTTT.

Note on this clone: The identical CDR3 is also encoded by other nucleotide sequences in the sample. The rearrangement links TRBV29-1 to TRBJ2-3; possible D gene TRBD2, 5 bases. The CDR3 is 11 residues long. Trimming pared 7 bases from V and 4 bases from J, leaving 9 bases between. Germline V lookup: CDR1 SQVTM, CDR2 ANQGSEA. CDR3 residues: CSGGRADTQYF. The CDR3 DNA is TGCAGCGGTGGGCGGGCAGATACGCAGTATTTT.

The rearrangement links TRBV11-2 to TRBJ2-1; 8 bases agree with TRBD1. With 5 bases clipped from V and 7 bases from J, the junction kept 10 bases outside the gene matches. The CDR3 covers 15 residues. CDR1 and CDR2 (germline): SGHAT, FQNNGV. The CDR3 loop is CASSHGQGAQNEQFF. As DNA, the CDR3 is TGTGCCAGCAGCCACGGGCAGGGGGCGCAGAATGAGCAGTTCTTC.

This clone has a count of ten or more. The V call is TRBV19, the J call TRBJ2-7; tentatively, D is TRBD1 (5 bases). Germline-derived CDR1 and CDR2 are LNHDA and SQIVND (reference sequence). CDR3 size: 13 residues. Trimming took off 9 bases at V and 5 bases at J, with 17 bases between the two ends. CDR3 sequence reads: CASAPRDRDEQYF. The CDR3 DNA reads TGTGCCAGCGCCCCCAGGGATCGCGACGAGCAGTACTTC.

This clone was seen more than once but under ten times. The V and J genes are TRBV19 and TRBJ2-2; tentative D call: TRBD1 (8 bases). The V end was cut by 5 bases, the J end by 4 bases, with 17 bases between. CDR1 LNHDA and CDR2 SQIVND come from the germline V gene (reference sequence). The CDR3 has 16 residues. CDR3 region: CASSQAGQVFTGELFF. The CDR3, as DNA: TGTGCCAGTAGTCAAGCGGGACAGGTTTTCACCGGGGAGCTGTTTTTT.

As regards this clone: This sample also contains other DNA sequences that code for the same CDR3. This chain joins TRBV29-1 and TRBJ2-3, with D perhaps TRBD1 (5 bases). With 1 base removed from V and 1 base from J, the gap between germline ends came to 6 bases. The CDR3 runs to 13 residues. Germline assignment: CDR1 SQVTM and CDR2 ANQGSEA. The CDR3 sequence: CSVEGGGTDTQYF. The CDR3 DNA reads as TGCAGCGTTGAAGGGGGCGGCACAGATACGCAGTATTTT.

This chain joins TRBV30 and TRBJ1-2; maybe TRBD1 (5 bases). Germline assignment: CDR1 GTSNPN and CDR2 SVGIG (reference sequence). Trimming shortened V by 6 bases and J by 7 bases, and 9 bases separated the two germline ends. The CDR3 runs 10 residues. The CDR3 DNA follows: TGTGCCTGCTGGGGGGGTGGCTACACCTTC. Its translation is CACWGGGYTF. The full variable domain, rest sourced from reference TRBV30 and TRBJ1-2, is SQTIHQWPATLVQPVGSPLSLECTVEGTSNPNLYWYRQAAGRGLQLLFYSVGIGQISSEVPQNLSASRPQDRQFILSSKKLLLSDSGFYLCACWGGGYTFGSGTRLTVV.

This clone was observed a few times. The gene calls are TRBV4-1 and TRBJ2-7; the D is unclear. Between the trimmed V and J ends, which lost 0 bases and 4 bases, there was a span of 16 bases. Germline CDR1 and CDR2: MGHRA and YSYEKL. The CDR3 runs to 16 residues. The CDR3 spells CASSQDPRRAVYEQYF. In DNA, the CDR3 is TGCGCCAGCAGCCAAGATCCCCGGCGAGCTGTGTACGAGCAGTACTTC.

DNA of the CDR3: TGTGCCAGCGACAGGGGGACCGAGCAGTACTTC. Translating it yields CASDRGTEQYF. The chain employs TRBV2 and TRBJ2-7; 9 bases map to TRBD1. Germline CDR1 reads SNHLY; CDR2 reads FYNNEI. The ends lost 8 bases at V and 6 bases at J; junction bases unmatched: 2. The CDR3 is 11 amino acids. Full variable domain (rest looked up from reference TRBV2 and TRBJ2-7): EPEVTQTPSHQVTQMGQEVILRCVPISNHLYFYWYRQILGQKVEFLVSFYNNEISEKSEIFDDQFSVERPDGSNFTLKIRSTKLEDSAMYFCASDRGTEQYFGPGTRLTVT.

In DNA, the CDR3 is TGCAGCGTTGGACTTCTAGGAAGCTATGGCTACACCTTC. Translated, it gives CSVGLLGSYGYTF. The rearrangement links TRBV29-1 to TRBJ1-2; D is uncertain. Between the trimmed V and J ends, which lost 4 bases and 4 bases, there was a span of 13 bases. This CDR3 comprises 13 residues. Germline V gene lookup returns CDR1 SQVTM and CDR2 ANQGSEA.

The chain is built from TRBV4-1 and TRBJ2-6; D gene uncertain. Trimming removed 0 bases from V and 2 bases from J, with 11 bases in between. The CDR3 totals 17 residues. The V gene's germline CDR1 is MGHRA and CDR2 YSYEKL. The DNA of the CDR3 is TGCGCCAGCAGCCAAGACGATGTGGGGACTGGGGCCAACGTCCTGACTTTC. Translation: CASSQDDVGTGANVLTF.

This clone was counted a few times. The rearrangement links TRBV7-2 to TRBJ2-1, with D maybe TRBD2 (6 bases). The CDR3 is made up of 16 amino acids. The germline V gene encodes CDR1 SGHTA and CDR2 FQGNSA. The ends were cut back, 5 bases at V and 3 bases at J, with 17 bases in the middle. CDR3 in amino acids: CASSLSRGVRYNEQFF. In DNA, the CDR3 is TGTGCCAGCAGCCTCTCGCGCGGGGTCCGCTACAATGAGCAGTTCTTC.

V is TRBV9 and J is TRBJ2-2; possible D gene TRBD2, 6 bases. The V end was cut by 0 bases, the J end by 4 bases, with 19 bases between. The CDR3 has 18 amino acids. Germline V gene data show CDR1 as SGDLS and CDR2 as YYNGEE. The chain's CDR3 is CASSVDLTRGVSTGELFF. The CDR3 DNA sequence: TGTGCCAGCAGCGTAGATCTCACGCGGGGAGTAAGCACCGGGGAGCTGTTTTTT.

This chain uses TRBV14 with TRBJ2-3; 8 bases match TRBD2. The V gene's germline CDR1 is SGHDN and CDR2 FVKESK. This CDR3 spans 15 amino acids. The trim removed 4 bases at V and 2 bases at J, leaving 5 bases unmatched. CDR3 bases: TGTGCCAGCAGCCGCATACTAGCGGCCACAGATACGCAGTATTTT. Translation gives CASSRILAATDTQYF. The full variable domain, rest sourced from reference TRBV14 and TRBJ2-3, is EAGVTQFPSHSVIEKGQTVTLRCDPISGHDNLYWYRRVMGKEIKFLLHFVKESKQDESGMPNNRFLAERTGGTYSTLKVQPAELEDSGVYFCASSRILAATDTQYFGPGTRLTVL.

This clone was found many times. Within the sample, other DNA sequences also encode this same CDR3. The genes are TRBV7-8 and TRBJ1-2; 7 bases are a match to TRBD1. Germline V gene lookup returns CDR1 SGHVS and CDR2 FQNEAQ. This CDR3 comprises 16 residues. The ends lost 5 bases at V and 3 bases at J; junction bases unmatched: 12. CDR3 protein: CASSEGARRGDYGYTF. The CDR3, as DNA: TGTGCCAGCAGCGAGGGGGCGAGGAGGGGTGACTATGGCTACACCTTC.

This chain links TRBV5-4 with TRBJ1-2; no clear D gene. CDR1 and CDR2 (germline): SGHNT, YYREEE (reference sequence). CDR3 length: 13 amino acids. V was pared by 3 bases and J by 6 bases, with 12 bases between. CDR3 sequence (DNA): TGTGCCAGCAGCTCGGTTTCGGGGAATGGCTACACCTTC. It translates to CASSSVSGNGYTF.

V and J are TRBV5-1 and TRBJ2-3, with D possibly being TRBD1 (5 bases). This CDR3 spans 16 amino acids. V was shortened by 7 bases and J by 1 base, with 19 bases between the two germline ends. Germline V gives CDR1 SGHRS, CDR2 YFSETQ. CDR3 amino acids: CASQVRAGIGTDTQYF. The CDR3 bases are TGCGCCAGCCAGGTCCGTGCAGGGATCGGCACAGATACGCAGTATTTT. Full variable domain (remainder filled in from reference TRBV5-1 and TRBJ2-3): KAGVTQTPRYLIKTRGQQVTLSCSPISGHRSVSWYQQTPGQGLQFLFEYFSETQRNKGNFPGRFSGRQFSNSRSEMNVSTLELGDSALYLCASQVRAGIGTDTQYFGPGTRLTVL.

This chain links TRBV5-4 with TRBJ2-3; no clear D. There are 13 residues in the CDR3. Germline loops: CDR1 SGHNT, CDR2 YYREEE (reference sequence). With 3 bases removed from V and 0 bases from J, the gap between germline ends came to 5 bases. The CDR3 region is CASSSDSTDTQYF. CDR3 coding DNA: TGTGCCAGCAGCTCGGACAGCACAGATACGCAGTATTTT.

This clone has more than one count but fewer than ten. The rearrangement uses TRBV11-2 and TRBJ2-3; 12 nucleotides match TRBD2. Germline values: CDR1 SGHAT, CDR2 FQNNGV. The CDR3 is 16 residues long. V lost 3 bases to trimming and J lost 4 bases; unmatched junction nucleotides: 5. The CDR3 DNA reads TGTGCCAGCAGCTTTCGACTAGCGGGAGCCGCAGATACGCAGTATTTT. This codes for CASSFRLAGAADTQYF. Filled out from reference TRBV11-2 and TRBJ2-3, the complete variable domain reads EAGVAQSPRYKIIEKRQSVAFWCNPISGHATLYWYQQILGQGPKLLIQFQNNGVVDDSQLPKDRFSAERLKGVDSTLKIQPAKLEDSAVYLCASSFRLAGAADTQYFGPGTRLTVL.